This TCR beta chain derives from a study of blood T cell repertoires in COVID-19. Study background: PBMCs, B-cell-depleted T cells, or T cells were the source of the cDNA or gDNA that made up the material.

Per the authors' pipeline: Reference gene primers were amplified, and this amplification served to estimate nucleated cell counts. The method was immunoSEQ multiplex PCR; TCRdb's version includes in-frame clones alone and lacks a portion of them. The DNA was the basis for D and trimming; V, J and clone size are from that table. The sample contains 250,000 to 300,000 clones, 70% to 90% of which appear only once. The CDR3 runs 16 residues. In germline, CDR1 is MDHEN, CDR2 SYDVKM. The V end lost 7 bases, the J end lost 0 bases, and 16 bases lay between the germline ends. Enrolment of Seattle patients took place during active infection, and they were followed longitudinally.

Sequenced material: peripheral blood. The chain carries TRBV28 and TRBJ1-3; maybe TRBD1 (5 bases). This clonotype was sampled from a woman aged 70-85 years with COVID-19, enrolled during active disease. The CDR3 protein is CASTSQGGPSGNTIYF. As DNA, the CDR3 is TGTGCCAGCACCTCTCAGGGAGGCCCCTCTGGAAACACCATATATTTT.